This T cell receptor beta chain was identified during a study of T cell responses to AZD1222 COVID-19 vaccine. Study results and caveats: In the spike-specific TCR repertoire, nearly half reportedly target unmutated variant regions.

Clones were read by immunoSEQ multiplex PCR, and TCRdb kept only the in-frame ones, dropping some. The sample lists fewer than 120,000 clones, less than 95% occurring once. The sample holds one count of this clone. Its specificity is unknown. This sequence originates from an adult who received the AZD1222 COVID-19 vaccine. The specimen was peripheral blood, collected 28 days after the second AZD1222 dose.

The CDR3 DNA is TGCGCCAGCAGCTTGGAGGGACAGGGTCGTCACGAGCAGTACTTC. Encoded protein: CASSLEGQGRHEQYF. The chain combines TRBV5-1 with TRBJ2-7; TRBD1 matches 9 bases. Germline V gene lookup returns CDR1 SGHRS and CDR2 YFSETQ. The V and J ends lost 0 bases and 5 bases, in that order; junction bases with no gene match: 6. The CDR3 is made up of 15 amino acids.